This record covers a single T cell receptor beta chain. This receptor's antigen is unknown. Base qualities were left out, and no much larger clone turns up one base away. The data derive from a study of cytomegalovirus exposure and HLA in healthy donors (dated by TCRdb to about 2017). Study-level background: According to an earlier analysis of a few hundred of the donors, some 180 million T cells yielded over 90 million unique TCR beta sequences and less than 300 Gb of sequence data. Several DR-DQ haplotypes were treated as single units for association and clustering because of strong linkage in the cohort. To predict cytomegalovirus infection status, the study combined high-throughput TCR immunosequencing, statistical association of individual TCRs with disease status, and machine learning. A later analysis re-examined previously published TCR beta repertoires from around 670 donors and added high-resolution HLA genotyping to investigate patterns of TCR occurrence. Both class I and class II loci were covered by HLA typing, at four-digit resolution. In a later genetic analysis, genome-wide SNP genotypes for about 55% of the roughly 700 donors were used, and that subset was treated as a discovery cohort. Of the roughly 430 genotyped donors, approximately 80% fell in the genetic ancestry cluster associated with self-reported Caucasian donors. Using immunosequencing, the study profiled T cell repertoires from 666 subjects and related those repertoires to cytomegalovirus serostatus. The later analysis used no new phenotypic data to find candidate immune exposures, relying instead on TCR beta sequences and their occurrence across donors. The study aimed to test whether signatures of past pathogen exposure could be identified by cataloging public T cell receptors. A separate validation cohort of 100 to 150 different subjects was used in addition to the roughly 620-subject first cohort. Among under 450 genotyped donors of the cohort, an average of around 240,000 unique TCR beta nucleotide sequences were sequenced per donor, roughly 18% of them non-productive. Alongside the repertoire data, information on donor age, sex, ethnicity and CMV serostatus was compiled. All discovery cohort repertoires had been generated using a single sequencing platform. An early release covering some 640 HLA-typed donors comprised about 310 gigabases of sequencing data and 65 million to 100 million unique TCR sequences. The number of typed donors differed by locus: roughly 629-640 for A, B, C, DRB1 and DQB1; approximately 530 for DQA1; around 610 for DPA1; and roughly 470 for DPB1. In an earlier analysis of a few hundred of the donors, high-throughput TCR beta sequencing was used to judge whether each TCR beta V gene segment behaved as functional or pseudogenic.

What the study reported, not specific to this receptor: Presence/absence analyses assumed roughly uniform sequencing depth across donors, an assumption that may not hold. A further reported finding was that TCR beta sequences accurately predicted the HLA-A and HLA-B alleles for most subjects in the first cohort. A later genetic analysis associated a missense DCLRE1C variant with V-gene and J-gene trimming of TCR beta chains, and an independent cohort replicated the association. Linkage disequilibrium might explain the correlated functional status among segregating V segments, but an unknown experimental factor could not be ruled out. When HLA alleles, especially DR and DQ, strongly co-occurred, TCR associations were difficult to assign to individual alleles. According to a later genetic analysis, donors in an Asian-associated ancestry cluster had fewer N-insertions in productive TCRs than the roughly 670-donor mean. The authors suggested that the approach could potentially be extended to other disease states and immunological phenotypes. Approximately 18 rarely observed V segments, including chromosome 9 orphons, were excluded from the earlier analysis of several hundred of the donors because counts were too low. Some IMGT-functional V segments, including TRBV6-2 and TRBV6-3, could not be distinguished by the 87-base-pair reads and were therefore excluded. Three of the identified cytomegalovirus-associated TCR beta chains were confirmed in vitro to be specific for cytomegalovirus antigens. A later analysis found that HLA-associated TCR beta chains were more clonally expanded and had lower generation probabilities than equally common non-associated chains. In this cohort, only TCR beta chains were sequenced, and detectable features were limited by the absence of alpha or paired-chain data. At a false discovery rate of 0.05, a later analysis linked 15,000 to 20,000 TCR beta sequences to specific HLA alleles. According to a later analysis, most CMV-associated TCR beta chains appeared to be HLA-restricted, and the HLA associations seemed to be driven largely by CMV exposure. In both the original and validation cohorts, the classifier was reported to diagnose cytomegalovirus status with high specificity and sensitivity. Several of the top co-occurrence clusters appeared to be linked to parvovirus B19, influenza, CMV and Epstein-Barr virus, according to a later analysis. Because HLA typing was missing for some donors at each locus, association tests included only the typed subset. In a later analysis, TCR association rates were found to vary across HLA loci, with the most associated TCRs seen for DRB1 alleles and the fewest for HLA-C alleles. Most TCR sequences were observed very rarely across donors, whereas some public TCRs were present in many individuals. Immune exposure information for the cohort was limited to CMV serostatus. In the study, some 160 TCR beta chains were listed as associated with cytomegalovirus. A group of highly shared sequence variants was considered likely to be a technical artifact of the sequencing pipeline. An earlier analysis of 587 of the donors showed that most TCR beta V segments appeared in productive rearrangements either about 87% or about 30% of the time, which broadly matched IMGT annotations.

The V end loses 11 bases and the J end loses 9 bases, and a stretch of 11 bases separates them. The CDR1 and CDR2 encoded by the germline V gene are SNHLY and FYNNEI. Spanning cysteine to phenylalanine, the CDR3 consists of 10 amino acids. Just CDR3 DNA is preserved here, 30 bases in frame from base 1. Receptor libraries were prepared by the immunoSEQ multiplex PCR assay. The multiplex PCR relied on a mix of 60 forward primers for TCR Vbeta segments and 13 reverse primers for TCR Jbeta segments. A multiplex PCR assay on genomic DNA amplified the CDR3 region of rearranged TCR beta genes. On the Illumina HiSeq System, the amplified TCR beta libraries were sequenced as 87-base-pair reads. In the authors' own workflow: A later analysis counted tens of millions of unique TCR beta chains across the 640 or so repertoires, and around 12 million of these chains were shared by at least two donors. Raw reads were error-corrected and collapsed into unique sequences by a nearest-neighbor algorithm in which closely related sequences were merged to remove PCR and sequencing errors. To assign V, D and J gene segments, CDR3 sequences were aligned to IMGT reference sequences. Each retained sequence needed at least a six-nucleotide match to both a V gene segment and a J gene segment. A rearrangement counted as productive if the CDR3 had no stop codons and remained in frame with V and J, and every other rearrangement counted as non-productive. Following IMGT convention, CDR3 was defined as the stretch from the second conserved V-encoded cysteine up to the conserved J-encoded phenylalanine. In an earlier analysis of more than 550 of the donors, sequences lacking an unambiguous match to a single V gene segment were excluded. An earlier analysis of fewer than 750 of the donors classified V segments as functional when productive rearrangements were above 56.7% and as segregating when the standard deviation between donors was above 5%. To diagnose cytomegalovirus status from the catalog of TCR beta chain sequences, a statistical classification framework was built. In a later analysis, V and J genes were assigned by comparing TCR nucleotide sequences against IMGT/GENE-DB human TR gene sequences. Using the TCRdist pipeline, a later analysis assigned CDR3 sequences along with most-parsimonious VDJ recombination scenarios. In a later analysis, each TCR beta chain was defined by its CDR3 amino acid sequence together with its V-gene family, and reads lacking a unique V-gene family were excluded. As a way to deal with suspected cross-contamination and a sequencing artifact, a later analysis dropped 450 to 600 nucleotide sequences that were highly shared and had low generation probability. In a later analysis, a clonal expansion index was calculated for each public chain from normalized within-repertoire ranks of inferred template counts. A later analysis computed generation probabilities with a VDJ recombination model fitted to out-of-frame rearrangements, and checked the results against IGoR. In a later analysis, hypergeometric tests were used to score TCR-TCR, TCR-HLA and TCR-CMV co-occurrence, with a repertoire-size bias correction applied to TCR pairs. A later analysis estimated false discovery rates by permuting HLA or CMV assignments 20 times. In a later analysis, co-occurring TCRs were grouped using DBSCAN, with TCRdist sequence similarity added in when clustering inside HLA-allele-positive subsets. Co-occurrence clustering excluded repertoires with fewer than 30,000 or more than 120,000 public chains, plus five with anomalous nucleotide sharing. In its TCRdb copy, this immuneACCESS table keeps in-frame sequences only and misses some clones. Where compared with another copy, unresolved V genes explain less than half of these, and the others have no known cause. Clone size and the V and J calls come from that table; the DNA yielded D and trimming. This sample holds around 150,000 clones; around a tenth were observed only once. The ten most abundant clones make up 1.5% to 2% of the sample.

The cohort was made up of 666 healthy bone marrow donors. At the time of sampling, all cohort members were nominally healthy, though unrecorded immune exposures were likely present. The donor was CMV seronegative and was included in the group of over 300 seronegative cohort members. A peripheral blood sample was collected from each donor, and TCR beta sequencing was performed on peripheral blood mononuclear cells. Genomic DNA was extracted from the blood cell samples with the Qiagen DNeasy Blood Extraction Kit. The specimen sequenced was PBMCs. The sequence links TRBV2 to TRBJ2-1; too little of a D gene remains to name it. The TCR was taken from a male donor in good health and CMV-seronegative. The CDR3 region: CASRLGEQFF. The bases read TGTGCCTCCCGACTGGGTGAGCAGTTCTTC.